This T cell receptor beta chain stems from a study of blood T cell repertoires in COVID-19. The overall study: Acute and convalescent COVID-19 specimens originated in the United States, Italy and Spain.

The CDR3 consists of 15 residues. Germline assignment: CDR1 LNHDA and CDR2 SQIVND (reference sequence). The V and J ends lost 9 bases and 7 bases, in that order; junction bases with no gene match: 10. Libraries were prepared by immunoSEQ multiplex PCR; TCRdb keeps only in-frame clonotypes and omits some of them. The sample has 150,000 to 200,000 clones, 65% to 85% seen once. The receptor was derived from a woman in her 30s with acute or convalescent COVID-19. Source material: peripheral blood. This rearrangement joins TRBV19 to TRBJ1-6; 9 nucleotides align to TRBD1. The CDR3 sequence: CASRTGVSVNSPLHF. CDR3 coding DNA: TGTGCCAGCCGGACAGGGGTGAGTGTAAATTCACCCCTCCACTTT.